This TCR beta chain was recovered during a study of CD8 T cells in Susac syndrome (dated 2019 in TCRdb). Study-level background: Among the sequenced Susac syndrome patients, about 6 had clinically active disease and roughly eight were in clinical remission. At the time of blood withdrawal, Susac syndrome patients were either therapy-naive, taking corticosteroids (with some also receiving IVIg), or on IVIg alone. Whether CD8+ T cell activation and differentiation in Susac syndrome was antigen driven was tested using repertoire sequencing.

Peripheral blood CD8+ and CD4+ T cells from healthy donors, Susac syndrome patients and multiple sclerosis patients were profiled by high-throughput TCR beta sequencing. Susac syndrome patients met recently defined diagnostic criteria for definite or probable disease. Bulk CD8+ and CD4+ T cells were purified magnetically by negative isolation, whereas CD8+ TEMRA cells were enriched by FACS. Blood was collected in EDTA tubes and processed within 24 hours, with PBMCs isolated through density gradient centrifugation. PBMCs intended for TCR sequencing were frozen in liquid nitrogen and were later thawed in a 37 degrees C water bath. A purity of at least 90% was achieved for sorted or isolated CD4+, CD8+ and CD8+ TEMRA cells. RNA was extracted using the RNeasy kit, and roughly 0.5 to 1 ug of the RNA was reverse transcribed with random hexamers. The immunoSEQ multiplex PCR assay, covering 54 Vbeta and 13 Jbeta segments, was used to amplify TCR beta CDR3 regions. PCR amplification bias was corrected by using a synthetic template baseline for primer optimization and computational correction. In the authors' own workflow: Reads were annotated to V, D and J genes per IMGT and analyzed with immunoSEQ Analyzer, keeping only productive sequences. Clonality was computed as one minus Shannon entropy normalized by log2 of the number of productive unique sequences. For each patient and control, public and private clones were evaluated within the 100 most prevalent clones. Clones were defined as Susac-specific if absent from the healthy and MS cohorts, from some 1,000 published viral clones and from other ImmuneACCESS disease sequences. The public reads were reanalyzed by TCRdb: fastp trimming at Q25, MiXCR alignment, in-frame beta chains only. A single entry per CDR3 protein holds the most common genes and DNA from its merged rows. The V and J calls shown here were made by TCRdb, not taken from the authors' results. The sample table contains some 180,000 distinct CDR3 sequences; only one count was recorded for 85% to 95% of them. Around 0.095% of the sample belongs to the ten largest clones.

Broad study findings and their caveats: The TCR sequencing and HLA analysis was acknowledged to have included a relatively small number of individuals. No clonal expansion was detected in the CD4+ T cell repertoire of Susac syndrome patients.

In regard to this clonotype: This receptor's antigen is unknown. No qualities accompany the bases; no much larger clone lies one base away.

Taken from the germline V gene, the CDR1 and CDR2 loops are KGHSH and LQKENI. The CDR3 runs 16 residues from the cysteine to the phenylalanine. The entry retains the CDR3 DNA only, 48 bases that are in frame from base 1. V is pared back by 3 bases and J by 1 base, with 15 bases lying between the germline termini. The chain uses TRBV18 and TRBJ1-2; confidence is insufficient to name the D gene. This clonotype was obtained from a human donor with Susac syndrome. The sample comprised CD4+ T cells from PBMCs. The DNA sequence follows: TGTGCCAGCTCACCCTCGAAGAACTCGGATAACTATGGCTACACCTTC. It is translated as CASSPSKNSDNYGYTF.